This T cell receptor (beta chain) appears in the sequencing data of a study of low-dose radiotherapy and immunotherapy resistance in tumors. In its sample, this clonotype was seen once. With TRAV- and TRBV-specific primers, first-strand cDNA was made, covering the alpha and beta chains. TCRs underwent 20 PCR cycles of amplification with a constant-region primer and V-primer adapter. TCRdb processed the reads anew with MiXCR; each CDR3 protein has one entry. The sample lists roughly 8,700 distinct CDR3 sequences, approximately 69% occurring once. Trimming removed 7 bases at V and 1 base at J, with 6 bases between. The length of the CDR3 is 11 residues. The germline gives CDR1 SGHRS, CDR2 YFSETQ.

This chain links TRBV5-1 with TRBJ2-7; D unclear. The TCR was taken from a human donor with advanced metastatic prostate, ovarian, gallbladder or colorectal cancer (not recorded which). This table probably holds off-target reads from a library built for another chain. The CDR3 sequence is CASGNSYEQYF. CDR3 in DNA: TGCGCCAGCGGGAATTCCTACGAGCAGTACTTC. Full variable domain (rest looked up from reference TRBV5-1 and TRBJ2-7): KAGVTQTPRYLIKTRGQQVTLSCSPISGHRSVSWYQQTPGQGLQFLFEYFSETQRNKGNFPGRFSGRQFSNSRSEMNVSTLELGDSALYLCASGNSYEQYFGPGTRLTVT.